A single sample is the source of the 14 T cell receptor beta chains below, sequenced in a study of T cell repertoires in cytomegalovirus infection. TCRdb used MiXCR to reprocess the reads, holding one entry per CDR3 protein. This sample yields a few hundred thousand distinct CDR3 sequences, of which approximately 9.2% are seen a single time; roughly 16% belongs to the top ten. The sequencing sample was made of PBMCs. All receptors come from a human donor in good health (CMV status not recorded). Some clones in this sample may be carry-over from other donors' samples.

Many counts were recorded for this clonotype. The chain is built from TRBV7-9 and TRBJ1-4; tentatively, D is TRBD1 (5 bases). Deletions cut 1 base from V and 5 bases from J, with 11 bases between. The CDR3 totals 15 residues. The germline V gene encodes CDR1 SEHNR and CDR2 FQNEAQ (reference sequence). The CDR3 region is CASSLGQDKNEKLFF. The CDR3 bases are TGTGCCAGCAGCTTAGGCCAGGACAAGAATGAAAAACTGTTTTTT.

This clonotype was counted ten times or more. The chain is built from TRBV7-2 and TRBJ1-1; D uncertain. Germline V gives CDR1 SGHTA, CDR2 FQGNSA. V was clipped by 0 bases and J by 3 bases, with 5 bases between them. The CDR3 length is 13 residues. DNA for the CDR3: TGTGCCAGCAGCTTAGCGGTCCACACTGAAGCTTTCTTT. This encodes CASSLAVHTEAFF.

The chain joins TRBV12-3 or TRBV12-4 to TRBJ1-1, with D possibly being TRBD1 (6 bases). The ends were cut back, 3 bases at V and 2 bases at J, with 10 bases in the middle. The CDR3 spans 14 residues. The CDR3 spells CASSFGGYNTEAFF. Written as DNA, the CDR3 is TGTGCCAGCAGTTTCGGGGGCTACAACACTGAAGCTTTCTTT.

This clonotype was counted at least ten times. This chain joins TRBV6-2 or TRBV6-3 and TRBJ2-2, with 13 nucleotides matching TRBD2. Per germline, CDR1 MNHEY and CDR2 SVGEGT. This CDR3 is 17 amino acids long. J was trimmed by 5 bases and V by 6 bases; bases with no gene match: 9. The CDR3 bases are TGTGCCAGCAGCCTGACTAGCGGGGGGACGGGAACCGGGGAGCTGTTTTTT. It translates to CASSLTSGGTGTGELFF.

As concerns this clonotype: At one end, the junction sequence differs from germline, possibly due to a read error. The chain links TRBV24-1 to TRBJ2-1; TRBD2 matches at 10 bases. The CDR3 is 16 amino acids. Looked up from germline, CDR1 is KGHDR and CDR2 is SFDVKD. The CDR3 coding sequence is TGTGCCATCAGTGATCCCGGGACTAGCGAGCCGAATGAGCAGTTCTTC. The encoded protein is CAISDPGTSEPNEQFF.

This clonotype was detected a few times. The genes are TRBV28 and TRBJ2-7, with 9 nucleotides matching TRBD2. V trimming: 2 bases; J trimming: 7 bases; junction bases outside the gene matches: 15. Germline V gene sequence: CDR1 MDHEN, CDR2 SYDVKM. The CDR3 runs to 17 residues. CDR3 region: CASSLIQRGVLGEEQYF. CDR3 nucleotide sequence: TGTGCCAGCAGTTTAATCCAGCGGGGGGTCCTAGGCGAGGAGCAGTACTTC.

This clonotype was observed many times. This chain connects TRBV7-2 to TRBJ1-2; possibly TRBD1 for D (6 bases). V was pared by 0 bases and J by 8 bases, with 10 bases between. Germline V lookup: CDR1 SGHTA, CDR2 FQGNSA. This CDR3 has 13 amino acids. The CDR3 here is CASSLAQGLGYTF. The CDR3, as DNA: TGTGCCAGCAGCTTAGCGCAGGGGTTAGGCTACACCTTC.

There are many counts of this clonotype. This sequence joins TRBV7-6 and TRBJ2-7; 11 positions match TRBD2. Germline trimming cut 5 bases from V and 7 bases from J; bases unmatched to any gene: 7. Germline CDR1 reads SGHVS; CDR2 reads FNYEAQ. CDR3 size: 14 residues. CDR3 in DNA: TGTGCCAGCAGCCCGGGACTAGCGGCTTTGGAGCAGTACTTC. Translation: CASSPGLAALEQYF.

The chain has TRBV4-1 and TRBJ1-1; tentative D call: TRBD1 (6 bases). Looked up from germline, CDR1 is MGHRA and CDR2 is YSYEKL. The length of the CDR3 is 14 residues. The V end lost 3 bases, the J end lost 4 bases, and 12 bases lay between the germline ends. CDR3 DNA sequence: TGCGCCAGCAGCCAGGAACAGGGTTTCACTGAAGCTTTCTTT. It codes for CASSQEQGFTEAFF.

This clonotype was recorded a few times. V gene TRBV12-3 or TRBV12-4 combines with J gene TRBJ2-7, with TRBD1 identical over 8 bases. The CDR3 totals 14 residues. V was pared by 3 bases and J by 6 bases, with 7 bases of the junction left unmatched. The DNA of the CDR3 is TGTGCCAGCAGTTTTGTGGACAGGGTAGGCGAGCAGTACTTC. Protein product: CASSFVDRVGEQYF.

This clonotype was counted ten times or more. The chain's CDR3 is CASSSLNRGSYEQYF. CDR3 in DNA: TGCGCCAGCAGCTCCCTAAACAGGGGGTCCTACGAGCAGTACTTC. The chain couples TRBV5-1 to TRBJ2-7; 8 bases match TRBD1. This CDR3 is built from 15 residues. CDR1 SGHRS and CDR2 YFSETQ come from the germline V gene. The V and J ends lost 3 bases and 1 base, in that order; junction bases with no gene match: 6.

This clonotype was recorded a few times. The chain employs TRBV2 and TRBJ2-1, with 7 bases matching TRBD2. After removal of 2 bases from V and 0 bases from J, the junction contained 7 bases not matched to a gene. The CDR3 contains 17 residues. From germline, CDR1 is SNHLY and CDR2 FYNNEI. CDR3 sequence: CASSEFLAASSYNEQFF. CDR3 DNA sequence: TGTGCCAGCAGTGAATTTCTAGCGGCTAGCTCCTACAATGAGCAGTTCTTC.

The V and J genes are TRBV12-5 and TRBJ2-7; D is perhaps TRBD1 (6 bases). CDR1 is LGHNT and CDR2 is FRNRAP in the germline V gene. The CDR3 has 14 residues. Trimming removed 7 bases at V and 2 bases at J, with 15 bases between. DNA of the CDR3: TGTGCTAGTGCCCTAGGGACACTCACCTACGAGCAGTACTTC. It yields the protein CASALGTLTYEQYF.

Many counts were recorded for this clonotype. The chain joins TRBV6-2 or TRBV6-3 to TRBJ2-7; D may be TRBD1 or TRBD2 (5 bases each). The germline V gene has CDR1 MNHEY and CDR2 SVGEGT. CDR3 length: 14 amino acids. V was pared by 7 bases and J by 3 bases, with 16 bases between. CDR3 DNA sequence: TGTGCCAGCACCCCCGGGACCGTCGGCTACGAGCAGTACTTC. Translated, it gives CASTPGTVGYEQYF.